Below, 3 T cell receptor beta chains from the same sample are listed, as sequenced in a study of response to subunit inactivated influenza vaccine. TCRdb fed the RT-PCR reads into MiXCR, producing one record per CDR3 protein. The table has 800,000 to 1,000,000 distinct CDR3 sequences, about 20% seen once. The specimen comprised PBMCs from blood, sampled about 5 days after vaccination. These receptors came from a man aged 45-65 years who received an inactivated influenza vaccine.

This clonotype was seen a handful of times. The V call is TRBV3-1, the J call TRBJ2-5; TRBD1 matches at 7 bases. Germline CDR1 is LGHDT and CDR2 is YNNKEL (reference sequence). The CDR3 spans 13 residues. V was clipped by 4 bases and J by 9 bases; unmatched bases: 8. The CDR3 nucleotides are TGTGCCAGCAGCCCAGCCTTACAGGGGTCCCAGTACTTC. It encodes CASSPALQGSQYF.

In the case of this clonotype: This may be a read error, as it is one base from a much larger clone. Likely a read error: the CDR3 ends without its conserved phenylalanine or tryptophan. This chain links TRBV12-3 or TRBV12-4 with TRBJ1-1; D might be TRBD1 (6 bases). The CDR3 covers 13 residues. V lost 6 bases and J 1 base, leaving 9 bases between the germline ends. The CDR3 is CASRPTGNTEAFL. The CDR3 DNA is TGTGCCAGCAGGCCGACAGGGAACACTGAAGCTTTCCTT.

This clonotype was seen many times. The V gene is TRBV6-1, the J gene TRBJ2-7; 16 nucleotides match TRBD2. V gave up 4 bases and J gave up 3 bases; unmatched junction bases: 6. The CDR3 is 17 residues long. Germline-derived CDR1 and CDR2 are MNHNS and SASEGT. In DNA, the CDR3 is TGTGCCAGCAGTGCGCCGGGACTAGCGGGAGGGATCTACGAGCAGTACTTC. Its protein is CASSAPGLAGGIYEQYF.